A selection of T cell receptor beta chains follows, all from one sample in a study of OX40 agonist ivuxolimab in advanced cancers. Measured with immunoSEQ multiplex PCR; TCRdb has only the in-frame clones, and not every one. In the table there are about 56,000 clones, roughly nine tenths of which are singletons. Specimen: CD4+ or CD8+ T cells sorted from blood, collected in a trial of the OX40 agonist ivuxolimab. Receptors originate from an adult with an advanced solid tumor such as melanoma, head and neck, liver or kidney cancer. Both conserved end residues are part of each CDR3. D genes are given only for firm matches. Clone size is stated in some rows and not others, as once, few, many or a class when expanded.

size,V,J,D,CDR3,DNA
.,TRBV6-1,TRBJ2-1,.,CASSEPEDNEQFF,TGTGCCAGCAGTGAACCAGAGGACAATGAGCAGTTCTTC
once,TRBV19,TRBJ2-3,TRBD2,CASSIGLAGSTDTQYF,TGTGCCAGTAGTATAGGACTAGCGGGGTCCACAGATACGCAGTATTTT
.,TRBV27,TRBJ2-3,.,CASNTGYNTDTQYF,TGTGCCAGCAATACAGGGTATAACACAGATACGCAGTATTTT
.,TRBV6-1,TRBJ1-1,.,CASILRGEGQAFF,TGTGCCAGCATTCTTAGGGGGGAGGGCCAAGCTTTCTTT
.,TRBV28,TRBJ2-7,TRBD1,CASSSYPTGGVAEQYF,TGTGCCAGCAGTTCATACCCGACAGGGGGTGTTGCCGAGCAGTACTTC
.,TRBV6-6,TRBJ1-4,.,CASSPPEGKLFF,TGTGCCAGCAGTCCCCCAGAGGGGAAACTGTTTTTT
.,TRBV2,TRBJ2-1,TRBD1,CASTDPRDRLYNEQFF,TGTGCCAGCACCGACCCCCGGGACAGGCTATACAATGAGCAGTTCTTC
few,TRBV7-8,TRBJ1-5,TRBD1,CASSRQGSNQPQHF,TGTGCCAGCAGTCGACAGGGTAGCAATCAGCCCCAGCATTTT
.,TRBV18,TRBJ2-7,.,CASSPTQYSYEQYF,TGTGCCAGCTCACCAACACAGTATTCCTACGAGCAGTACTTC
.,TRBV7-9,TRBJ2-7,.,CASTLMDSYEQYF,TGTGCCAGCACCTTAATGGACAGCTACGAGCAGTACTTC
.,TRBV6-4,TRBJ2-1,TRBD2,CASSTSGASSYNEQFF,TGTGCCAGCAGTACTAGCGGGGCGAGCTCCTACAATGAGCAGTTCTTC
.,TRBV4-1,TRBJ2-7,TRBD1,CASSQVGTGIAYEQYF,TGCGCCAGCAGCCAAGTTGGGACAGGGATCGCCTACGAGCAGTACTTC
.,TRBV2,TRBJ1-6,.,CASREFLGSPLHF,TGTGCCAGCAGGGAGTTCCTGGGTTCACCCCTCCACTTT
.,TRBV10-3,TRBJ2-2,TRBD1,CAIRGTGRGTGELFF,TGTGCCATCAGGGGGACAGGGAGGGGCACCGGGGAGCTGTTTTTT
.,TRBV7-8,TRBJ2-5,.,CASSFRVQETQYF,TGTGCCAGCAGCTTCAGGGTACAAGAGACCCAGTACTTC
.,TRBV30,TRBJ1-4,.,CAWSVNRDNEKLFF,TGTGCCTGGAGTGTAAACAGGGATAATGAAAAACTGTTTTTT
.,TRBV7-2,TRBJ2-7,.,CASSRVPHEQYF,TGTGCCAGCAGCAGGGTACCCCACGAGCAGTACTTC
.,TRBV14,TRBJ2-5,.,CASSQGVETQYF,TGTGCCAGCAGCCAAGGAGTAGAGACCCAGTACTTC
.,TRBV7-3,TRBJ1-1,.,CARGPPGGYSFEAFF,TGTGCCAGGGGCCCCCCGGGAGGGTACTCCTTTGAAGCTTTCTTT
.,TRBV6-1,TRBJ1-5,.,CASRGTLANQPQHF,TGTGCCAGCAGGGGGACCTTGGCGAATCAGCCCCAGCATTTT
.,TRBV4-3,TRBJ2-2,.,CASSQWVGLATGELFF,TGCGCCAGCAGCCAATGGGTCGGTTTGGCTACCGGGGAGCTGTTTTTT
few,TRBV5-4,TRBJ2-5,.,CASSLGSRRETQYF,TGTGCCAGCAGCTTGGGTAGCAGGCGGGAGACCCAGTACTTC
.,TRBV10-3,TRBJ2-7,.,CAISESIISSYEQYF,TGTGCCATCAGTGAGTCTATAATAAGCTCCTACGAGCAGTACTTC
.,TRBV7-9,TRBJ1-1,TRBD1,CASSSDRGPAEAFF,TGTGCCAGCAGCTCTGACAGGGGGCCCGCTGAAGCTTTCTTT
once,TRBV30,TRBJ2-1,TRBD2,CAWSKGTSGGAIDEQFF,TGTGCCTGGAGTAAAGGGACTAGCGGGGGGGCCATCGATGAGCAGTTCTTC
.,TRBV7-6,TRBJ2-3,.,CASSLGTEYTDTQYF,TGTGCCAGCAGCTTAGGGACTGAATACACAGATACGCAGTATTTT
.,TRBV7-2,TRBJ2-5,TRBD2,CASRRSSGEVETQYF,TGTGCCAGCAGAAGATCTAGCGGGGAGGTTGAGACCCAGTACTTC
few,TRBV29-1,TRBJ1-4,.,CSVEEEKLFF,TGCAGCGTTGAAGAGGAAAAACTGTTTTTT
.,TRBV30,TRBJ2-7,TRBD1,CAYRTGNSYEQYF,TGTGCCTACCGGACAGGAAACTCCTACGAGCAGTACTTC
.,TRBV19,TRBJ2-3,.,CASRAGWTDTQYF,TGTGCCAGTAGAGCGGGCTGGACAGATACGCAGTATTTT
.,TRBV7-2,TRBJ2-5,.,CASSPTYIAAVGTQYF,TGTGCCAGCAGCCCTACGTATATAGCGGCGGTCGGGACCCAGTACTTC
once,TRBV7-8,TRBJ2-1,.,CASSSRWRTYEQFF,TGTGCCAGCAGCTCCCGCTGGCGGACCTATGAGCAGTTCTTC
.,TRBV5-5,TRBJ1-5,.,CASSLTPDGNQPQHF,TGTGCCAGCAGCTTAACACCGGACGGGAATCAGCCCCAGCATTTT